This TCR beta chain derives from a study of blood T cell repertoires in COVID-19. Study processing details: Counts of nucleated cells, estimated from reference gene primer amplification, were obtained. TCRdb's table, derived via immunoSEQ multiplex PCR, lists solely in-frame clones and lacks some. V and J calls plus clone size are reproduced from that table; the DNA served to infer D and trimming. Counted here are approximately 90,000 clones, around 72% occurring once; the ten biggest clones make up over 13%. The CDR3 runs 15 residues. Unmatched junction bases numbered 5, after V lost 2 bases and J lost 5 bases. Per the germline V gene, CDR1 is SGDLS and CDR2 is YYNGEE.

Sequencing was done on a sample of peripheral blood. This receptor was obtained from a woman older than 75 with acute or convalescent COVID-19. The V call is TRBV9, the J call TRBJ2-1, with TRBD2 identical over 9 bases. CDR3: CASSVSGGSHNEQFF. The CDR3 DNA reads as TGTGCCAGCAGCGTTAGCGGGGGTAGCCACAATGAGCAGTTCTTC.